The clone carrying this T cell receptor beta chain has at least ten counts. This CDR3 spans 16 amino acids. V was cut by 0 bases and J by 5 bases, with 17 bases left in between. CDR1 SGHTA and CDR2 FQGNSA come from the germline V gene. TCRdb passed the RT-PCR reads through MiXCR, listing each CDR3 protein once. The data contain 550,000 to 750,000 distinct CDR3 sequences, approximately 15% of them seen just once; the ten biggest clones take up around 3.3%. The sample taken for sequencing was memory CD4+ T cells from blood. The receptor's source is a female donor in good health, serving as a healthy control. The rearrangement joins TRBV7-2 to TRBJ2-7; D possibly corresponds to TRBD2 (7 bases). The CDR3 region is CASSLAPGGGSDEQYF. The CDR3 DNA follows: TGTGCCAGCAGCTTAGCGCCCGGCGGGGGCTCTGACGAGCAGTACTTC.